This TCR beta chain comes out of a study of preoperative IRX-2 immunotherapy in early breast cancer. The treatment: preoperative locoregional IRX-2 cytokine immunotherapy. Assay used: immunoSEQ multiplex PCR; TCRdb lists only in-frame clones, some missing. The profile shows about 270 clones, roughly four fifths of them singletons. The origin of this receptor is a human donor with breast cancer. Sequencing used normal tissue next to the tumor, obtained from a patient treated with IRX-2 immunotherapy.

The CDR3 coding sequence is TGTGCCAGCAGCCAAGATTTGGGTAGCGGGGGTGTCACAGATACGCAGTATTTT. Translated, it gives CASSQDLGSGGVTDTQYF. This chain joins TRBV14 and TRBJ2-3, with TRBD2 identical over 9 bases. V lost 0 bases, J lost 2 bases, and 9 bases stayed unmatched. The CDR3 is 18 residues long. CDR1 and CDR2 from the germline V gene are SGHDN and FVKESK.